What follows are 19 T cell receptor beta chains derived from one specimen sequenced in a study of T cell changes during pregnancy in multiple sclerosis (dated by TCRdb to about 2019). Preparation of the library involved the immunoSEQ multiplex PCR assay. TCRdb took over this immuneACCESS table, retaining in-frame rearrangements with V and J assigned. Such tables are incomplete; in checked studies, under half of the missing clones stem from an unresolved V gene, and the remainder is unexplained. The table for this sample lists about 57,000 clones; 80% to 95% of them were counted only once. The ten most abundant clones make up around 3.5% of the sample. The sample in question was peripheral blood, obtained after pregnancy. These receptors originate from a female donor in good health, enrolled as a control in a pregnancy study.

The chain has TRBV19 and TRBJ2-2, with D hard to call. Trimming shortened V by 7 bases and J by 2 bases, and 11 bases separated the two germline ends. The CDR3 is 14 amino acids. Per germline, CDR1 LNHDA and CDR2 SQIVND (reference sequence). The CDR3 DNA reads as TGTGCCAGTAAATCACATACAAACACCGGGGAGCTGTTTTTT. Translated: CASKSHTNTGELFF.

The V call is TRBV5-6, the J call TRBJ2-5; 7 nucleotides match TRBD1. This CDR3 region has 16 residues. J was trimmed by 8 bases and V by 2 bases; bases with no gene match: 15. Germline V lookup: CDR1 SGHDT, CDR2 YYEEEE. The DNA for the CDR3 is TGTGCCAGCAGCTTACCATCGGGGACAGTCCAACCCACCCAGTACTTC. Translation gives CASSLPSGTVQPTQYF.

In nucleotides, the CDR3 is TGTGCCAGCAGCCGAAATCAGGTAGCGGGAGCCTACAATGAGCAGTTCTTC. This codes for CASSRNQVAGAYNEQFF. The rearrangement uses TRBV11-3 and TRBJ2-1, with 9 bases matching TRBD2. This CDR3 has 17 residues. The V gene end was trimmed by 5 bases and the J gene end by 2 bases; junction bases not matched to a gene: 10. Germline V lookup: CDR1 SGHNT, CDR2 YENEEA. Looking up the rest from reference TRBV11-3 and TRBJ2-1 gives the full variable domain: EAGVVQSPRYKIIEKKQPVAFWCNPISGHNTLYWYLQNLGQGPELLIRYENEEAVDDSQLPKDRFSAERLKGVDSTLKIQPAELGDSAVYLCASSRNQVAGAYNEQFFGPGTRLTVL.

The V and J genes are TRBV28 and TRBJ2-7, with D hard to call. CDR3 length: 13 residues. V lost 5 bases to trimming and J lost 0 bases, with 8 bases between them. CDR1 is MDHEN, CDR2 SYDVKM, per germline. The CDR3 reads CASSPPYSYEQYF. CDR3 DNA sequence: TGTGCCAGCAGTCCCCCTTACTCCTACGAGCAGTACTTC.

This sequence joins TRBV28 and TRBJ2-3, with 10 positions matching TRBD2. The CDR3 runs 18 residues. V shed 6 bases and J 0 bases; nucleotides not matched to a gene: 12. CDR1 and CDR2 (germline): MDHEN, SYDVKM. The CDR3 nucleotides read TGTGCCAGCAGCACCCTCCCACTAGCGGGAACGAGCACAGATACGCAGTATTTT. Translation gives CASSTLPLAGTSTDTQYF.

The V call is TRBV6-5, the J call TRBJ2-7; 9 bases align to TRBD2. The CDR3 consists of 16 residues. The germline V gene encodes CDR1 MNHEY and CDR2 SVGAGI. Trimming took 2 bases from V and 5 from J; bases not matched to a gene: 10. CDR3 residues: CASSYLFSGSPHEQYF. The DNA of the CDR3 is TGTGCCAGCAGTTACCTCTTTAGCGGGAGCCCCCACGAGCAGTACTTC.

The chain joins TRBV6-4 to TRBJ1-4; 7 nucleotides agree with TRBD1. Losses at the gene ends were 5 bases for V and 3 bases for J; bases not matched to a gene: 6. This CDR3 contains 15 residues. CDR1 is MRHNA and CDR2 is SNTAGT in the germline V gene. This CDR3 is CASSMTGLPNEKLFF. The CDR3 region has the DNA TGTGCCAGCAGTATGACAGGGCTACCTAATGAAAAACTGTTTTTT.

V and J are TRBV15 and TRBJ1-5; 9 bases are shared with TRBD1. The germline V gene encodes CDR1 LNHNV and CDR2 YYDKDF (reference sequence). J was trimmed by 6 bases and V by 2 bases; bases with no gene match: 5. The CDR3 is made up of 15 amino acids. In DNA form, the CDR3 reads TGTGCCACCAGCAGACCGGGACAGGGTTTTCAGCCCCAGCATTTT. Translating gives CATSRPGQGFQPQHF.

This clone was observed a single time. In nucleotides, the CDR3 is TGTGCCAGCAGCCCACAAATAAACAGGGGCGCGACTGAAGCTTTCTTT. Translated, it gives CASSPQINRGATEAFF. This chain uses TRBV7-2 with TRBJ1-1, with 7 bases fitting TRBD1. J was trimmed by 5 bases and V by 5 bases; bases with no gene match: 14. In germline, CDR1 is SGHTA, CDR2 FQGNSA. CDR3 size: 16 residues.

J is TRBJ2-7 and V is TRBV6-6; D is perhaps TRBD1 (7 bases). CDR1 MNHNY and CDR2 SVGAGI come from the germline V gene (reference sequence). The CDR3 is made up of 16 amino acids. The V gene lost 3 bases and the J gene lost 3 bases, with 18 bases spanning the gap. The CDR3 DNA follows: TGTGCCAGCAGTTATGGGGGGAGACAGGGTGACTACGAGCAGTACTTC. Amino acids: CASSYGGRQGDYEQYF.

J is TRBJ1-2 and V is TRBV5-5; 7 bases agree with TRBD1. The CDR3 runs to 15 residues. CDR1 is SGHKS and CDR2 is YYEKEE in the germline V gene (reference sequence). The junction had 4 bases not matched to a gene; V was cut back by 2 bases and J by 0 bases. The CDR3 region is CASSLTGVSNYGYTF. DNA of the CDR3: TGTGCCAGCAGCTTAACAGGGGTCTCTAACTATGGCTACACCTTC.

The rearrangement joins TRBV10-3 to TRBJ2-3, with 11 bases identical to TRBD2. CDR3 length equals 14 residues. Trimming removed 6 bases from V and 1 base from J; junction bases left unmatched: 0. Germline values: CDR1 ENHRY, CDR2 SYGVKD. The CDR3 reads CAIRLAGGTDTQYF. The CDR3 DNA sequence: TGTGCCATCAGACTAGCGGGAGGCACAGATACGCAGTATTTT.

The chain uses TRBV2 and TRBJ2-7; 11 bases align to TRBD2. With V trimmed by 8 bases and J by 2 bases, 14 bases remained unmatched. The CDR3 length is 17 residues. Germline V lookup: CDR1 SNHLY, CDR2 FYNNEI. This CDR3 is CASEKTSGTSGTYEQYF. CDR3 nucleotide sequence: TGTGCCAGCGAAAAGACCTCCGGGACTAGCGGCACCTACGAGCAGTACTTC.

The CDR3 nucleotides are TGTGCCAGCACCTACTCCGGGTACGGCACAGATACGCAGTATTTT. It translates to CASTYSGYGTDTQYF. V and J are TRBV5-8 and TRBJ2-3; D gene ambiguous. The CDR3 consists of 15 residues. The V gene's germline CDR1 is SGHTS and CDR2 YDEGEE. Trimming removed 6 bases at V and 1 base at J, with 15 bases between.

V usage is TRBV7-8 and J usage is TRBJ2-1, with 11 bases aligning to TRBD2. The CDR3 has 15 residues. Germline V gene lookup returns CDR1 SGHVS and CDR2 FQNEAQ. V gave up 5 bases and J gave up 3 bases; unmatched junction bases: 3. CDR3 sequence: CASSPSGGFYNEQFF. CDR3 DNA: TGTGCCAGCAGCCCTAGCGGGGGGTTCTACAATGAGCAGTTCTTC. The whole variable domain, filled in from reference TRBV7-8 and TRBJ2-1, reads GAGVSQSPRYKVAKRGQDVALRCDPISGHVSLFWYQQALGQGPEFLTYFQNEAQLDKSGLPSDRFFAERPEGSVSTLKIQRTQQEDSAVYLCASSPSGGFYNEQFFGPGTRLTVL.

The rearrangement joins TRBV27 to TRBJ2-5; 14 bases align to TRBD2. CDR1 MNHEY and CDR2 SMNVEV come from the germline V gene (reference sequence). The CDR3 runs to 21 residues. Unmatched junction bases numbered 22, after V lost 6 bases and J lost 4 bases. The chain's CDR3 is CASSPGLAGVGAEQGPETQYF. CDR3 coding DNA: TGTGCCAGCAGCCCGGGACTAGCGGGAGTGGGGGCTGAGCAGGGGCCAGAGACCCAGTACTTC.

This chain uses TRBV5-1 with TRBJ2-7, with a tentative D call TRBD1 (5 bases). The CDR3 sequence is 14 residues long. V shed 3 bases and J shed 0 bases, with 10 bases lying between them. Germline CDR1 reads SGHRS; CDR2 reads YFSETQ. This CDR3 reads CASSSPDSSYEQYF. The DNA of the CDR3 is TGCGCCAGCAGCTCGCCCGACAGCTCCTACGAGCAGTACTTC.

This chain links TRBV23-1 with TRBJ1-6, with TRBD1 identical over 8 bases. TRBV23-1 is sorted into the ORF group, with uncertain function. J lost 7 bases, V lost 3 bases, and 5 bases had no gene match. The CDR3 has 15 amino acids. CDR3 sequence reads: CASSHRTGLNSPLHF. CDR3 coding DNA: TGCGCCAGCAGTCATCGGACAGGGTTAAATTCACCCCTCCACTTT.

The CDR3 sequence: CASSLGTPSGNTIYF. The CDR3 bases are TGCGCCAGCAGCCTCGGGACACCCTCTGGAAACACCATATATTTT. The chain is built from TRBV5-1 and TRBJ1-3; a possible D gene is TRBD1 (6 bases). Germline lookup yields CDR1 SGHRS and CDR2 YFSETQ. V shed 4 bases and J shed 0 bases, with 11 bases lying between them. The CDR3 loop spans 15 amino acids.